This T cell receptor beta chain came from a study of technical replicates of blood from a few donors. Clones were sequenced by immunoSEQ multiplex PCR, and TCRdb holds only the in-frame ones, with some missing. The sample has about 62,000 clones, approximately 89% seen once. Sequencing input: PBMCs. The clonotype was recovered from a human donor in good health. Some clones in this sample may be carry-over from other donors' samples.

CDR3 sequence: CASSLGEAQPQHF. DNA for the CDR3: TGTGCCAGCAGCTTAGGCGAGGCCCAGCCCCAGCATTTT. The V and J genes are TRBV7-6 and TRBJ1-5; D gene uncertain. The CDR3 extends over 13 amino acids. Trimming removed 1 base at V and 7 bases at J, with 8 bases between. Per the germline V gene, CDR1 is SGHVS and CDR2 is FNYEAQ.